This TCR beta chain was recovered during a study of blood T cells in healthy people across ages. Overall study context: Template switching retrieved approximately one barcoded beta molecule for each two T cells.

With a J-beta primer mix and a sample-barcoded 5' primer, a second PCR ran 7 to 11 cycles. TCRdb ran MiXCR on the 5' RACE reads and lists one entry per CDR3 protein. This sample has 1.5 million to 2 million distinct CDR3 sequences; around 50% occur once, and the top ten carry roughly 2%. V shed 6 bases and J shed 2 bases, with 11 bases lying between them. From germline, CDR1 is SNHLY and CDR2 FYNNEI. The CDR3 consists of 13 residues. Specimen: blood. The source of this sequence is a middle-aged woman in good health. The chain recombines TRBV2 with TRBJ2-7; tentative D call: TRBD1 (6 bases). The CDR3 DNA reads TGTGCCAGCAGAAGGGACATGCCCTACGAGCAGTACTTC. It is translated as CASRRDMPYEQYF.